The 29 T cell receptor beta chains reported below all come from one sample, sequenced in a study of cytomegalovirus exposure and HLA in healthy donors. Data came from immunoSEQ multiplex PCR; TCRdb stores just in-frame clones and leaves some out. The data contain hundreds of thousands of clones, 90% of them singletons. Sequences were obtained from PBMCs. The receptors were gathered from a woman in her thirties in good health and CMV-seronegative.

The chain combines TRBV12-5 with TRBJ2-1, with D perhaps being TRBD1 or TRBD2 (7 bases each). The CDR3 sequence is 14 residues long. The germline gives CDR1 LGHNT, CDR2 FRNRAP. Trimming removed 6 bases at V and 4 bases at J, with 13 bases between. As DNA, the CDR3 is TGTGCTAGTGGCACAGGGGAGGGATACAATGAGCAGTTCTTC. It is translated as CASGTGEGYNEQFF.

This clone has just one count. CDR3 amino acids: CASSLSSGRNTEAFF. DNA of the CDR3: TGTGCCAGCAGTTTATCCTCGGGTAGGAACACTGAAGCTTTCTTT. The chain uses TRBV28 and TRBJ1-1; D remains ambiguous. The V end was cut by 1 base, the J end by 1 base, with 10 bases between. Germline V gene data show CDR1 as MDHEN and CDR2 as SYDVKM. This CDR3 contains 15 residues.

The chain employs TRBV9 and TRBJ2-1; D is uncertain. Germline CDR1 SGDLS, CDR2 YYNGEE. The V end lost 4 bases, the J end lost 7 bases, and 9 bases lay between the germline ends. The CDR3 runs to 12 residues. The CDR3 nucleotides read TGTGCCAGCAGCCCACACCTAAATGAGCAGTTCTTC. It yields the protein CASSPHLNEQFF.

The chain links TRBV11-2 to TRBJ2-1; D is unclear. Deletions cut 3 bases from V and 10 bases from J, with 10 bases between. CDR3 size: 12 residues. Germline V lookup: CDR1 SGHAT, CDR2 FQNNGV. Written as DNA, the CDR3 is TGTGCCAGCAGCTTGATGGAAGTGGAGCAGTTCTTC. It is translated as CASSLMEVEQFF.

This chain links TRBV28 with TRBJ2-7; D perhaps matches TRBD1 (6 bases). Germline V CDR1 and CDR2: MDHEN, SYDVKM. V was cut by 6 bases and J by 5 bases, with 14 bases left in between. The CDR3 spans 13 residues. The CDR3 sequence: CASRTGFMNEQYF. The CDR3 region has the DNA TGTGCCAGCAGAACAGGGTTCATGAACGAGCAGTACTTC.

This clone was found once. The chain carries TRBV11-1 and TRBJ2-3; a weak D match, TRBD1 (6 bases). This CDR3 has 17 residues. Germline V gene sequence: CDR1 SGHAT, CDR2 FQDESV (reference sequence). V was clipped by 5 bases and J by 4 bases, with 22 bases between them. The CDR3 coding sequence is TGTGCCAGCAGCCGCCTTGGGGCAGGGGTCCTGCCAGATACGCAGTATTTT. Translation gives CASSRLGAGVLPDTQYF.

The rearrangement joins TRBV29-1 to TRBJ2-7; D possibly corresponds to TRBD1 (7 bases). The germline CDR1 and CDR2 sequences are SQVTM and ANQGSEA. The CDR3 is made up of 14 amino acids. V was trimmed by 6 bases and J by 6 bases, leaving 21 bases between them. CDR3 sequence reads: CSVETRNRGGEQYF. CDR3 DNA sequence: TGCAGCGTAGAGACAAGGAACAGGGGAGGCGAGCAGTACTTC.

This sequence joins TRBV6-5 and TRBJ2-1; 9 bases are shared with TRBD2. The V and J ends lost 3 bases and 8 bases, in that order; junction bases with no gene match: 5. CDR1 is MNHEY, CDR2 SVGAGI, per germline. The CDR3 is 14 amino acids. As DNA, the CDR3 is TGTGCCAGCAGTTATGCGGGAGGGCCCTATGAGCAGTTCTTC. The encoded protein is CASSYAGGPYEQFF.

The chain links TRBV28 to TRBJ2-5, with 13 bases that match TRBD2. Trimming removed 5 bases from V and 2 bases from J; junction bases left unmatched: 8. The V gene's germline CDR1 is MDHEN and CDR2 SYDVKM. This CDR3 has 17 residues. The CDR3 spells CASSVGLAGALQETQYF. In nucleotides, the CDR3 is TGTGCCAGCAGTGTTGGACTAGCGGGAGCCCTACAAGAGACCCAGTACTTC.

The chain combines TRBV10-2 with TRBJ2-1; weak D call: TRBD2 (6 bases). Germline CDR1 and CDR2: WSHSY and SAAADI. V lost 3 bases and J lost 2, with 8 bases in between. The CDR3 is made up of 14 amino acids. The CDR3 here is CASSEGGTYNEQFF. In DNA, the CDR3 is TGCGCCAGCAGTGAAGGCGGGACCTACAATGAGCAGTTCTTC.

The V call is TRBV10-1, the J call TRBJ2-7, with TRBD2 matching over 9 bases. This CDR3 contains 16 residues. With 9 bases clipped from V and 0 bases from J, the junction kept 12 bases outside the gene matches. Germline-derived CDR1 and CDR2 are WNHNN and SYGVQD (reference sequence). CDR3 sequence (DNA): TGCGCCAGAGGGGGGTCGGCGGGAGGGACCTCCTACGAGCAGTACTTC. Amino acid sequence: CARGGSAGGTSYEQYF.

The J gene is TRBJ2-7, the V gene TRBV27; 13 nucleotides line up with TRBD2. CDR1 and CDR2 (germline): MNHEY, SMNVEV (reference sequence). This CDR3 is 14 amino acids long. The V gene end was trimmed by 6 bases and the J gene end by 5 bases; junction bases not matched to a gene: 4. This CDR3 reads CASSLGLAGHEQYF. The CDR3 nucleotides are TGTGCCAGCAGCCTGGGACTAGCGGGACACGAGCAGTACTTC.

This rearrangement joins TRBV6-1 to TRBJ2-1, with 14 positions matching TRBD2. Per the germline V gene, CDR1 is MNHNS and CDR2 is SASEGT. V gave up 8 bases and J gave up 6 bases; unmatched junction bases: 6. The CDR3 length is 15 residues. The CDR3 loop reads CASVLGTSGSNEQFF. In DNA, the CDR3 is TGTGCCAGCGTACTAGGGACTAGCGGGAGCAATGAGCAGTTCTTC.

This chain connects TRBV5-1 to TRBJ2-2, with D hard to call. The germline V and J ends were trimmed by 4 bases and 3 bases, with 7 bases remaining between them. Per germline, CDR1 SGHRS and CDR2 YFSETQ. The CDR3 length is 13 residues. CDR3 sequence: CASSREDTGELFF. DNA for the CDR3: TGCGCCAGCAGCCGAGAAGACACCGGGGAGCTGTTTTTT. The complete variable domain, with remaining parts taken from reference TRBV5-1 and TRBJ2-2, reads KAGVTQTPRYLIKTRGQQVTLSCSPISGHRSVSWYQQTPGQGLQFLFEYFSETQRNKGNFPGRFSGRQFSNSRSEMNVSTLELGDSALYLCASSREDTGELFFGEGSRLTVL.

This clone came up once. The chain employs TRBV27 and TRBJ2-5, with 10 bases that match TRBD2. The CDR3 loop spans 17 amino acids. After removal of 6 bases from V and 5 bases from J, the junction contained 15 bases not matched to a gene. Germline values: CDR1 MNHEY, CDR2 SMNVEV (reference sequence). CDR3 loop: CASSRWASGRGLETQYF. The CDR3 nucleotides are TGTGCCAGCAGCCGATGGGCTAGCGGGAGAGGGTTGGAGACCCAGTACTTC.

The rearrangement joins TRBV27 to TRBJ2-7; 8 nucleotides match TRBD2. The germline V gene has CDR1 MNHEY and CDR2 SMNVEV (reference sequence). This CDR3 region has 15 residues. Trimming took 6 bases from V and 4 from J; bases not matched to a gene: 11. CDR3 DNA: TGTGCCAGCAGGGTAGGGGGACTAGGTTCGTACGAGCAGTACTTC. It translates to CASRVGGLGSYEQYF.

About this clone itself: The sample contains more than one DNA sequence encoding this CDR3. The chain has TRBV27 and TRBJ2-7; TRBD2 matches at 9 bases. The trim removed 3 bases at V and 3 bases at J, leaving 3 bases unmatched. Germline CDR1 and CDR2: MNHEY and SMNVEV (reference sequence). CDR3 length: 14 amino acids. The CDR3 DNA follows: TGTGCCAGCAGTTTGCTAGCGGGATACTACGAGCAGTACTTC. Its translation: CASSLLAGYYEQYF.

As concerns this clone: The same CDR3 arises from other DNA sequences in this sample as well. J is TRBJ2-7 and V is TRBV27; no firm D call. The germline V gene encodes CDR1 MNHEY and CDR2 SMNVEV (reference sequence). The CDR3 loop spans 13 amino acids. Between the trimmed V and J ends, which lost 2 bases and 1 base, there was a span of 6 bases. The CDR3 sequence is CASSLGRSYEQYF. The CDR3 coding sequence is TGTGCCAGCAGTTTAGGACGATCCTACGAGCAGTACTTC.

On this clone itself: Other DNA sequences in this sample translate to the same CDR3. This rearrangement joins TRBV9 to TRBJ1-2; D is unclear. With 0 bases removed from V and 0 bases from J, the gap between germline ends came to 9 bases. The CDR3 length is 15 residues. The V gene's germline CDR1 is SGDLS and CDR2 YYNGEE. The CDR3 sequence is CASSVAGGANYGYTF. The CDR3 bases are TGTGCCAGCAGCGTAGCTGGTGGAGCTAACTATGGCTACACCTTC.

This clone was detected once. This chain links TRBV28 with TRBJ1-2, with 8 bases that match TRBD1. The CDR3 has 14 amino acids. Germline trimming cut 5 bases from V and 3 bases from J; bases unmatched to any gene: 5. From germline, CDR1 is MDHEN and CDR2 SYDVKM. The DNA for the CDR3 is TGTGCCAGCAGTCGGGACAGGCGTTACTATGGCTACACCTTC. Its translation is CASSRDRRYYGYTF.

The rearrangement links TRBV5-1 to TRBJ2-3, with D uncertain. V lost 6 bases and J lost 2, with 10 bases in between. This CDR3 spans 13 amino acids. The germline gives CDR1 SGHRS, CDR2 YFSETQ. The CDR3 reads CASNPGDTDTQYF. In nucleotides, the CDR3 is TGCGCCAGCAATCCTGGGGACACAGATACGCAGTATTTT.

Comments on this clone: An end of the junction does not agree with germline; a read error may underlie this. This chain joins TRBV5-4 and TRBJ2-2; the D is unclear. CDR3 length: 13 residues. Per germline, CDR1 SGHNT and CDR2 YYREEE (reference sequence). The CDR3 spells CASSWAKTGELFF. For the CDR3, the DNA is TGTGCCAGCAGCTGGGCGAAAACCGGGGAGCTGTTTTTT.

The DNA for the CDR3 is TGTGCCAGCAGCGTGGACCCGAGCTCCTACAATGAGCAGTTCTTC. Its protein is CASSVDPSSYNEQFF. The chain couples TRBV9 to TRBJ2-1; D unresolved. The CDR3 has 15 amino acids. V lost 2 bases and J 0 bases, leaving 9 bases between the germline ends. Germline CDR1 is SGDLS and CDR2 is YYNGEE. Using reference TRBV9 and TRBJ2-1 for the parts outside the CDR3, the full variable domain is DSGVTQTPKHLITATGQRVTLRCSPRSGDLSVYWYQQSLDQGLQFLIQYYNGEERAKGNILERFSAQQFPDLHSELNLSSLELGDSALYFCASSVDPSSYNEQFFGPGTRLTVL.

The chain has TRBV4-3 and TRBJ2-7, with D unclear. Germline V gene sequence: CDR1 LGHNA, CDR2 YSLEER. V was shortened by 2 bases and J by 3 bases, with 14 bases between the two germline ends. The CDR3 extends over 15 amino acids. DNA of the CDR3: TGCGCCAGCAGCCAATCCCGAGGACGGAGCTACGAGCAGTACTTC. Its protein is CASSQSRGRSYEQYF.

This rearrangement joins TRBV9 to TRBJ2-3, with 11 bases matching TRBD2. The germline V gene has CDR1 SGDLS and CDR2 YYNGEE. CDR3 length equals 15 residues. Trimming at V came to 4 bases and at J to 8 bases, leaving 9 bases not matched to a gene. This chain's CDR3 is CASSISGRASGTQYF. CDR3 nucleotide sequence: TGTGCCAGCAGCATTAGCGGGAGGGCGTCAGGTACGCAGTATTTT.

This chain links TRBV19 with TRBJ2-7; D uncertain. Germline CDR1 is LNHDA and CDR2 is SQIVND (reference sequence). The CDR3 is 12 residues long. Trimming left V 5 bases short and J 7 bases short, with 12 bases between. The CDR3 coding sequence is TGTGCCAGTAGTGCAGGATTCGCGGAGCAGTACTTC. It encodes CASSAGFAEQYF.

This rearrangement joins TRBV5-4 to TRBJ2-7; D is possibly TRBD2 (6 bases). Germline loops: CDR1 SGHNT, CDR2 YYREEE (reference sequence). The V and J ends lost 4 bases and 3 bases respectively, with 11 bases between them. The CDR3 spans 13 residues. Written as DNA, the CDR3 is TGTGCCAGCAGCAACGGGGGTGGCTACGAGCAGTACTTC. Amino acid sequence: CASSNGGGYEQYF.

This clone was recorded a few times. The CDR3: CASSLYRDETQYF. DNA of the CDR3: TGTGCCAGCAGTTTATACAGGGATGAGACCCAGTACTTC. The chain uses TRBV27 and TRBJ2-5; perhaps TRBD1 as D (6 bases). CDR3 length: 13 residues. Trimming left V 1 base short and J 5 bases short, with 8 bases between. Looked up from germline, CDR1 is MNHEY and CDR2 is SMNVEV (reference sequence).

This clone was seen once. This sequence joins TRBV27 and TRBJ2-3; D is perhaps TRBD2 (5 bases). Deletions cut 2 bases from V and 1 base from J, with 16 bases between. From germline, CDR1 is MNHEY and CDR2 SMNVEV (reference sequence). The CDR3 length is 17 residues. The CDR3 region has the DNA TGTGCCAGCAGTTTAGTGGGCGGGCGAAAACGCACAGATACGCAGTATTTT. It encodes CASSLVGGRKRTDTQYF.